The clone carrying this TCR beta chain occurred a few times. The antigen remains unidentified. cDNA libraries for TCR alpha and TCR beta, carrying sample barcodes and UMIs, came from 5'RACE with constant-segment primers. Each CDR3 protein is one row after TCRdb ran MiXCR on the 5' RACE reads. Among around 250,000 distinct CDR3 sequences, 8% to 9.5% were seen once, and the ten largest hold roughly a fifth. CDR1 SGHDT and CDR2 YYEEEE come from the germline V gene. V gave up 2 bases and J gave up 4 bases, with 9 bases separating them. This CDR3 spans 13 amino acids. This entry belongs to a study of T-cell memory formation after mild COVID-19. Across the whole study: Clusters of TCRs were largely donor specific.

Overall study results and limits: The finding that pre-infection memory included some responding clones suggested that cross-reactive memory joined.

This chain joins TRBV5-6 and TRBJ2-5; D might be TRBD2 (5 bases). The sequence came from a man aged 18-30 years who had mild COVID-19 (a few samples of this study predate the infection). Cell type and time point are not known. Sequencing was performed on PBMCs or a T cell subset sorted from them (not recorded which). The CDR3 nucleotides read TGTGCCAGCAGCTTCAATGAGGGAGAGACCCAGTACTTC. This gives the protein CASSFNEGETQYF.